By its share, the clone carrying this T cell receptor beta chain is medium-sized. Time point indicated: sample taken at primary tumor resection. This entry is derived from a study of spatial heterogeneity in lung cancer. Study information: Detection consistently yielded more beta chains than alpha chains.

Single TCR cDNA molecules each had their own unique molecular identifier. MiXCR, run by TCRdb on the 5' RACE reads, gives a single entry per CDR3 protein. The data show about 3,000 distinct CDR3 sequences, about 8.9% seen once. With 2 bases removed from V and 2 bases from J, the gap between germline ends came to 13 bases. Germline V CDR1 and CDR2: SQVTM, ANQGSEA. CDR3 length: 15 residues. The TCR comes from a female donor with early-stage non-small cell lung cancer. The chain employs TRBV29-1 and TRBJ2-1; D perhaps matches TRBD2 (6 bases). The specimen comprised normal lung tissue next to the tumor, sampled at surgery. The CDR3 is CSVEYPSVTYNEQFF. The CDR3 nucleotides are TGCAGCGTTGAATACCCTAGCGTTACCTACAATGAGCAGTTCTTC.